The TCR beta chain under discussion was sequenced for a study of T cells after yellow fever vaccination. In the study overall: Researchers used SMART-Seq v4 Ultra Low Input to prepare fractions that had low cell numbers.

Synthesis of TCR cDNA relied on 5'RACE template switching, which attached a universal primer site and UMIs. TCRdb re-called the 5' RACE reads with MiXCR, one entry per CDR3 protein. Of about 300,000 distinct CDR3 sequences in the sample, under 9% were seen once. In its sample, this clonotype was seen a few times. What it recognizes is unknown. Study-wide results and limits: Reappearance after the booster was seen for most primary-vaccination clones, at 96% CD4 and around 90% CD8.

The CDR3 contains 14 residues. The V and J ends lost 5 bases and 4 bases, in that order; junction bases with no gene match: 7. Germline V CDR1 and CDR2: MDHEN, SYDVKM. The sequence was obtained from a young man who received the YFV17D yellow fever vaccine. This chain connects TRBV28 to TRBJ1-1; TRBD1 matches 7 bases. Source: CD4+ T cells sorted from PBMCs, taken 5 days after the yellow fever booster vaccination. CDR3 sequence (DNA): TGTGCCAGCAGTGAGGCACAGGGGACCACTGAAGCTTTCTTT. It encodes CASSEAQGTTEAFF.